These 26 T cell receptor beta chains were sequenced from one sample in a study of shared clonotypes between healthy human individuals. Assay used: immunoSEQ multiplex PCR; TCRdb lists only in-frame clones, some missing. The table records 1,500,000 or so clones, around 95% of them present only once. The sequenced material came from naive CD4+ T cells sorted from blood. Subset given: CD45RA+ positively selected. These receptor sequences come from a young man in good health.

The V and J genes are TRBV25-1 and TRBJ1-4; the D gene is possibly TRBD1 (5 bases). The CDR3 extends over 16 amino acids. Germline V gene sequence: CDR1 MGHDK, CDR2 SYGVNS. Trimming shortened V by 1 base and J by 6 bases, and 15 bases separated the two germline ends. CDR3 DNA sequence: TGTGCCAGCAGTGAATTAGGAAGAGGGGAGGATGAAAAACTGTTTTTT. This translates into CASSELGRGEDEKLFF.

On this clone itself: Other DNA variants within this sample encode the same CDR3. The rearrangement uses TRBV2 and TRBJ2-7, with a weak D call TRBD1 (5 bases). This CDR3 comprises 12 residues. CDR1 is SNHLY, CDR2 FYNNEI, per germline. V gave up 4 bases and J gave up 4 bases, with 8 bases separating them. The CDR3 region has the DNA TGTGCCAGCAGTGGCGCAGGGTACGAGCAGTACTTC. It specifies CASSGAGYEQYF.

The rearrangement uses TRBV5-5 and TRBJ1-1; TRBD1 might be the D (6 bases). The CDR3 is made up of 15 amino acids. CDR1 is SGHKS and CDR2 is YYEKEE in the germline V gene (reference sequence). The germline V and J ends were trimmed by 4 bases and 5 bases, with 18 bases remaining between them. CDR3 sequence: CASSGGVGAWTEAFF. The CDR3 bases are TGTGCCAGCAGCGGGGGTGTGGGGGCGTGGACTGAAGCTTTCTTT.

The V gene is TRBV7-3, the J gene TRBJ2-1; weak D call: TRBD2 (6 bases). Germline values: CDR1 SGHTA, CDR2 FQGTGA. The CDR3 contains 14 residues. V lost 5 bases and J 7 bases, leaving 15 bases between the germline ends. In nucleotides, the CDR3 is TGTGCCAGCAGCCCCCGGGATAGCGGTAATGAGCAGTTCTTC. Residues: CASSPRDSGNEQFF.

In its sample, this clone was seen a few times. The chain couples TRBV20-1 to TRBJ2-1, with TRBD1 as a possible D gene (5 bases). Germline CDR1 DFQATT, CDR2 SNEGSKA (reference sequence). The CDR3 length is 11 residues. The CDR3 DNA is TGCAGCTGGGGCCTCTACAATGAGCAGTTCTTC. Translation: CSWGLYNEQFF.

The chain couples TRBV25-1 to TRBJ1-2, with D possibly TRBD1 on 6 matching bases. Trimming removed 0 bases at V and 8 bases at J, with 19 bases between. Germline V gene lookup returns CDR1 MGHDK and CDR2 SYGVNS. There are 16 residues in the CDR3. As DNA, the CDR3 is TGTGCCAGCAGTGAATATGGAGTGACAGGCGGAGGCGGCTACACCTTC. Translated: CASSEYGVTGGGGYTF.

J is TRBJ1-1 and V is TRBV30; 7 bases are a match to TRBD1. Losses at the gene ends were 2 bases for V and 1 base for J; bases not matched to a gene: 7. Germline V CDR1 and CDR2: GTSNPN, SVGIG (reference sequence). CDR3 length equals 15 residues. CDR3 loop: CAWSKGAIWNTEAFF. DNA for the CDR3: TGTGCCTGGAGTAAGGGGGCGATCTGGAACACTGAAGCTTTCTTT. Together with reference TRBV30 and TRBJ1-1, the CDR3 gives the full variable domain: SQTIHQWPATLVQPVGSPLSLECTVEGTSNPNLYWYRQAAGRGLQLLFYSVGIGQISSEVPQNLSASRPQDRQFILSSKKLLLSDSGFYLCAWSKGAIWNTEAFFGQGTRLTVV.

This clone was observed once. In the same sample, other DNA sequences code for this CDR3. The chain combines TRBV29-1 with TRBJ2-2; D remains unclear. From germline, CDR1 is SQVTM and CDR2 ANQGSEA. CDR3 size: 13 residues. V gave up 4 bases and J gave up 0 bases, with 6 bases separating them. The CDR3 bases are TGCAGCGTTGGGGCGGCGAACACCGGGGAGCTGTTTTTT. Translating it yields CSVGAANTGELFF.

V and J are TRBV5-6 and TRBJ2-7; D possibly corresponds to TRBD1 (6 bases). Between the trimmed V and J ends, which lost 4 bases and 4 bases, there was a span of 9 bases. This CDR3 is 12 amino acids long. CDR1 and CDR2 (germline): SGHDT, YYEEEE. CDR3 DNA: TGTGCCAGCAGCCAGGACAGTTACGAGCAGTACTTC. Translation: CASSQDSYEQYF.

V gene TRBV7-9 combines with J gene TRBJ2-6; D is ambiguous. Trimming removed 0 bases at V and 2 bases at J, with 5 bases between. The CDR3 runs to 15 residues. Germline V gene lookup returns CDR1 SEHNR and CDR2 FQNEAQ (reference sequence). In nucleotides, the CDR3 is TGTGCCAGCAGCTTAGCTGGGACTGGGGCCAACGTCCTGACTTTC. It codes for CASSLAGTGANVLTF.

The rearrangement uses TRBV18 and TRBJ1-3; D uncertain. This CDR3 is 17 amino acids long. Trimming removed 0 bases from V and 0 bases from J, with 12 bases in between. Germline V lookup: CDR1 KGHSH, CDR2 LQKENI. DNA for the CDR3: TGTGCCAGCTCACCACCAATAAATGTCGACTCTGGAAACACCATATATTTT. It yields the protein CASSPPINVDSGNTIYF. The complete variable domain, with remaining parts taken from reference TRBV18 and TRBJ1-3, reads NAGVMQNPRHLVRRRGQEARLRCSPMKGHSHVYWYRQLPEEGLKFMVYLQKENIIDESGMPKERFSAEFPKEGPSILRIQQVVRGDSAAYFCASSPPINVDSGNTIYFGEGSWLTVV.

The gene calls are TRBV7-9 and TRBJ1-5; D might be TRBD1 (5 bases). In germline, CDR1 is SEHNR, CDR2 FQNEAQ (reference sequence). Trimming took 0 bases from V and 3 from J, leaving 15 bases between them. The CDR3 has 17 amino acids. The CDR3 is CASSLAGRGNDNQPQHF. In DNA, the CDR3 is TGTGCCAGCAGCTTAGCGGGGAGGGGAAATGACAATCAGCCCCAGCATTTT. Together with reference TRBV7-9 and TRBJ1-5, the CDR3 gives the full variable domain: DTGVSQNPRHKITKRGQNVTFRCDPISEHNRLYWYRQTLGQGPEFLTYFQNEAQLEKSRLLSDRFSAERPKGSFSTLEIQRTEQGDSAMYLCASSLAGRGNDNQPQHFGDGTRLSIL.

The chain joins TRBV19 to TRBJ2-3; 10 bases align to TRBD1. In germline, CDR1 is LNHDA, CDR2 SQIVND (reference sequence). This CDR3 has 13 residues. The J segment lost 5 bases and the V segment lost 9 bases, leaving 5 bases of the junction unmatched. CDR3 amino acids: CASWDRGKDTQYF. The DNA of the CDR3 is TGTGCCAGCTGGGACAGGGGAAAAGATACGCAGTATTTT.

The rearrangement links TRBV19 to TRBJ2-1; D uncertain. With 4 bases removed from V and 7 bases from J, the gap between germline ends came to 11 bases. CDR1 is LNHDA and CDR2 is SQIVND in the germline V gene (reference sequence). This CDR3 is 13 amino acids long. Here the CDR3 DNA reads TGTGCCAGTAGTACAGGCTGGGTGAATGAGCAGTTCTTC. This translates into CASSTGWVNEQFF.

The chain is built from TRBV7-9 and TRBJ2-3; 7 nucleotides align to TRBD2. This CDR3 has 17 residues. The germline V gene has CDR1 SEHNR and CDR2 FQNEAQ (reference sequence). With V trimmed by 4 bases and J by 4 bases, 14 bases remained unmatched. The CDR3 DNA reads as TGTGCCAGCAGCTCCTCATGGGGGGGGAATCGCGCAGATACGCAGTATTTT. Protein sequence: CASSSSWGGNRADTQYF. Complete variable domain (other parts from reference TRBV7-9 and TRBJ2-3): DTGVSQNPRHKITKRGQNVTFRCDPISEHNRLYWYRQTLGQGPEFLTYFQNEAQLEKSRLLSDRFSAERPKGSFSTLEIQRTEQGDSAMYLCASSSSWGGNRADTQYFGPGTRLTVL.

The J gene is TRBJ2-7, the V gene TRBV27, with TRBD2 matching over 10 bases. In germline, CDR1 is MNHEY, CDR2 SMNVEV (reference sequence). V shed 2 bases and J 0 bases; nucleotides not matched to a gene: 13. This CDR3 is built from 19 residues. CDR3 in amino acids: CASSLRGGLARDGSYEQYF. CDR3 in DNA: TGTGCCAGCAGTTTAAGGGGGGGACTAGCGCGTGACGGCTCCTACGAGCAGTACTTC.

This rearrangement joins TRBV5-4 to TRBJ2-1, with TRBD2 matching 10 bases. J lost 8 bases, V lost 1 base, and 18 bases had no gene match. CDR3 length: 19 residues. Germline values: CDR1 SGHNT, CDR2 YYREEE (reference sequence). The CDR3 protein is CASSLSGLAGAFLLHEQFF. The CDR3 DNA reads as TGTGCCAGCAGCTTGTCAGGGCTAGCGGGAGCCTTCCTCCTCCATGAGCAGTTCTTC.

Only one count was recorded for this clone. The rearrangement links TRBV9 to TRBJ2-1, with 9 bases aligning to TRBD2. This CDR3 comprises 15 residues. V lost 3 bases, J lost 6 bases, and 7 bases stayed unmatched. Germline-derived CDR1 and CDR2 are SGDLS and YYNGEE. CDR3 sequence reads: CASSALGLAGNEQFF. CDR3 in DNA: TGTGCCAGCAGCGCCCTGGGACTAGCAGGCAATGAGCAGTTCTTC.

V is TRBV7-2 and J is TRBJ2-5; D uncertain. The germline V gene encodes CDR1 SGHTA and CDR2 FQGNSA. The germline V and J ends were trimmed by 1 base and 3 bases, with 12 bases remaining between them. This CDR3 has 15 amino acids. The CDR3 here is CASSLVVTKKETQYF. DNA for the CDR3: TGTGCCAGCAGCTTAGTTGTTACAAAAAAAGAGACCCAGTACTTC.

The CDR3, as DNA: TGTGCCAGCAGTTCTAGCGGGAGGGTCGACACCGGGGAGCTGTTTTTT. It yields the protein CASSSSGRVDTGELFF. The chain is built from TRBV5-6 and TRBJ2-2, with 12 bases matching TRBD2. V was pared by 5 bases and J by 3 bases, with 5 bases of the junction left unmatched. The CDR3 is made up of 16 amino acids. Germline-derived CDR1 and CDR2 are SGHDT and YYEEEE. Drawing the rest from reference TRBV5-6 and TRBJ2-2, the complete variable domain is DAGVTQSPTHLIKTRGQQVTLRCSPKSGHDTVSWYQQALGQGPQFIFQYYEEEERQRGNFPDRFSGHQFPNYSSELNVNALLLGDSALYLCASSSSGRVDTGELFFGEGSRLTVL.

This CDR3 reads CASIGGPMNTEAFF. In DNA form, the CDR3 reads TGTGCCAGCATCGGTGGACCCATGAACACTGAAGCTTTCTTT. The rearrangement uses TRBV25-1 and TRBJ1-1, with unresolved D. The CDR3 has 14 residues. The germline V gene encodes CDR1 MGHDK and CDR2 SYGVNS. With 7 bases removed from V and 0 bases from J, the gap between germline ends came to 12 bases.

The genes are TRBV9 and TRBJ1-5, with TRBD1 matching over 8 bases. Unmatched junction bases numbered 6, after V lost 2 bases and J lost 5 bases. CDR3 size: 15 residues. Germline CDR1 is SGDLS and CDR2 is YYNGEE. Here the CDR3 DNA reads TGTGCCAGCAGCGTTCTCAGGGGGCCGGATCAGCCCCAGCATTTT. Its protein is CASSVLRGPDQPQHF.

This rearrangement joins TRBV11-1 to TRBJ1-2; D not resolved. The CDR3 extends over 13 amino acids. The germline V gene encodes CDR1 SGHAT and CDR2 FQDESV (reference sequence). V dropped 5 bases and J dropped 5 bases, with 12 bases sitting between them. CDR3 nucleotides: TGTGCCAGCAGCCCGGACGGCGTATATGGCTACACCTTC. Translated: CASSPDGVYGYTF.

This CDR3 reads CASSHKGGDRNSGNTIYF. The CDR3 coding sequence is TGCGCCAGCAGCCACAAAGGGGGGGACAGGAACTCTGGAAACACCATATATTTT. The V and J genes are TRBV4-1 and TRBJ1-3; 8 bases align to TRBD1. The CDR3 sequence is 18 residues long. Per germline, CDR1 MGHRA and CDR2 YSYEKL. The V segment lost 3 bases and the J segment 0 bases; nucleotides outside the gene matches: 10.

The chain combines TRBV6-1 with TRBJ1-1; D gene ambiguous. The CDR3 runs 13 residues. V lost 4 bases to trimming and J lost 4 bases, with 10 bases between them. Germline V gene data show CDR1 as MNHNS and CDR2 as SASEGT. The CDR3 is CASSAGLLTEAFF. CDR3 DNA: TGTGCCAGCAGTGCGGGCCTCCTCACTGAAGCTTTCTTT.

The chain combines TRBV7-8 with TRBJ2-1, with TRBD2 matching 13 bases. CDR1 is SGHVS and CDR2 is FQNEAQ in the germline V gene. The V gene end was trimmed by 5 bases and the J gene end by 0 bases; junction bases not matched to a gene: 10. This CDR3 has 19 residues. The CDR3 is CASSVLTRTSGSSYNEQFF. The CDR3 coding sequence is TGTGCCAGCAGCGTGCTAACCCGGACTAGCGGGAGCTCCTACAATGAGCAGTTCTTC.